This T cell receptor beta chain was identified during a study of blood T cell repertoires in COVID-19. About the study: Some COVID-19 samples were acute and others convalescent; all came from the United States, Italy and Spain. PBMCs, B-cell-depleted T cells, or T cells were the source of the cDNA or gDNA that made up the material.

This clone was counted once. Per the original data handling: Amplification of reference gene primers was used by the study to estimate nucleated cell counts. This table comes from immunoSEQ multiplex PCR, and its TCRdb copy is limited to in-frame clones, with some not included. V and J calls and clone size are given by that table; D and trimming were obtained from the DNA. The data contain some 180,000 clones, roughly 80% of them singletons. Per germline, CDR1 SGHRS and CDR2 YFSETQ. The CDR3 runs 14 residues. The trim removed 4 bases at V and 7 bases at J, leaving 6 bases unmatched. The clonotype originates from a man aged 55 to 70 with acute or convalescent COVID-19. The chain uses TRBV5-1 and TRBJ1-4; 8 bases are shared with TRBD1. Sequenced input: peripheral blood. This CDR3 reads CASSTGQGSEKLFF. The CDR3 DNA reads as TGCGCCAGCAGCACCGGACAGGGAAGTGAAAAACTGTTTTTT.